The TCR beta chain described here comes from a study of T cell repertoires in cytomegalovirus infection (dated by TCRdb to 2018 to 2020). For context, the study as a whole: Donor HLA type was relevant to the analysis, because carriage of CMV infection together with the matching HLA type was indicated by public TCR beta signatures.

General study outcomes and caveats: Carriers of CMV infection plus the relevant HLA type were discriminated by the cumulative frequency of public TCR beta family members in the study cohort and in an independent roughly 380-donor cohort. The ex vivo response was dominated by HLA-C-restricted CMV-specific TCR beta clonotypes, and the single most frequent clonotype in two of eight donors was supplied by these HLA-C-restricted clonotypes.

In this sample, this clonotype turned up a few times. Its binding antigen is unknown. The record has no base qualities; no much larger clone is one base away. TCRdb shows the sequencer as Illumina HiSeq 1500. The public reads were quality trimmed at Q25 with fastp and then assembled into clones with MiXCR by TCRdb, keeping productive beta chains. CDR3 protein duplicates are merged, each entry listing the most common genes and DNA. The sample yields 270,000 or so distinct CDR3 sequences; approximately 17% were counted once. Approximately 51% of the sample lies in the top ten. The receptor's source is a human donor in good health (CMV status not recorded). Some clones in this sample may be carry-over from other donors' samples. Specimen: CD8+ T cells from PBMCs.

The base sequence is TGTGCCAGCAGTTGGCAGGGTTCCTACAATGAGCAGTTCTTC. Translated, this gives CASSWQGSYNEQFF. The rearrangement joined TRBV12-3 or TRBV12-4 to TRBJ2-1; a tentative D match to TRBD1 spans 5 bases. Its CDR3 holds 14 amino acids, cysteine through phenylalanine. Of the read, only the CDR3 DNA is kept; its 42 bases are in frame from base 1. The trim is 4 bases for V and 1 base for J, with a gap of 8 bases between the germline ends.